The 11 T cell receptor beta chains presented below share a single source sample, sequenced in a study of T cells after yellow fever vaccination. Each CDR3 protein gets one entry after TCRdb re-called the 5' RACE reads with MiXCR. The sample lists 500,000 to 650,000 distinct CDR3 sequences, around a sixth occurring once. The sample in question was PBMCs, obtained 5 days after the first yellow fever vaccination. These receptor sequences come from a man aged 18 to 30 who received the YFV17D yellow fever vaccine.

The chain employs TRBV5-6 and TRBJ1-2, with 9 bases lining up with TRBD1. V was pared by 3 bases and J by 4 bases, with 4 bases of the junction left unmatched. The V gene's germline CDR1 is SGHDT and CDR2 YYEEEE. The length of the CDR3 is 14 residues. CDR3 bases: TGTGCCAGCAGCTGGGGGACAGGGACCTATGGCTACACCTTC. This encodes CASSWGTGTYGYTF.

The chain joins TRBV4-1 to TRBJ2-7; maybe TRBD1 (5 bases). The CDR3 sequence is 14 residues long. V was cut by 3 bases and J by 3 bases, with 12 bases left in between. CDR1 is MGHRA, CDR2 YSYEKL, per germline. The CDR3 protein is CASSQLQGIYEQYF. The CDR3 DNA follows: TGCGCCAGCAGCCAGTTGCAGGGTATCTACGAGCAGTACTTC.

This clonotype was seen more than once but under ten times. The chain links TRBV5-1 to TRBJ2-1, with TRBD1 matching over 7 bases. This CDR3 comprises 15 residues. Trimming took 1 base from V and 8 from J; bases not matched to a gene: 9. Per the germline V gene, CDR1 is SGHRS and CDR2 is YFSETQ. The CDR3 sequence: CASSLMGQTMDEQFF. The CDR3 DNA reads TGCGCCAGCAGCTTGATGGGACAGACCATGGATGAGCAGTTCTTC.

The J gene is TRBJ2-6, the V gene TRBV11-2; TRBD2 aligns across 7 bases. Looked up from germline, CDR1 is SGHAT and CDR2 is FQNNGV. V trimming: 4 bases; J trimming: 0 bases; junction bases outside the gene matches: 6. The CDR3 has 17 residues. Here the CDR3 reads CASSSRWEGSGANVLTF. Written as DNA, the CDR3 is TGTGCCAGCAGCTCCCGCTGGGAGGGCTCTGGGGCCAACGTCCTGACTTTC.

This clonotype was detected many times. This sequence joins TRBV12-3 or TRBV12-4 and TRBJ1-2, with 10 nucleotides matching TRBD1. This CDR3 has 14 amino acids. Unmatched junction bases numbered 2, after V lost 3 bases and J lost 4 bases. CDR3 coding DNA: TGTGCCAGCAGTTTTTGGACAGGGGGCTATGGCTACACCTTC. The encoded protein is CASSFWTGGYGYTF.

V and J are TRBV10-3 and TRBJ2-7, with D unresolved. The CDR3 has 12 amino acids. V lost 3 bases to trimming and J lost 2 bases, with 5 bases between them. Looked up from germline, CDR1 is ENHRY and CDR2 is SYGVKD. In DNA, the CDR3 is TGTGCCATCAGTGACGGACCCTACGAGCAGTACGTC. Its translation: CAISDGPYEQYV.

This clonotype showed up just a few times. As DNA, the CDR3 is TGTGCCAGCAGTTACTACGGTATCAGTGACACCGGGGAGCTGTTTTTT. Its protein product is CASSYYGISDTGELFF. This chain uses TRBV6-2 or TRBV6-3 with TRBJ2-2; D gene ambiguous. CDR1 and CDR2 from the germline V gene are MNHEY and SVGEGT. With 1 base removed from V and 3 bases from J, the gap between germline ends came to 12 bases. CDR3 length: 16 amino acids.

The chain couples TRBV5-4 to TRBJ2-6; a possible D gene is TRBD2 (5 bases). Trimming shortened V by 4 bases and J by 3 bases, and 11 bases separated the two germline ends. The CDR3 contains 15 residues. Per germline, CDR1 SGHNT and CDR2 YYREEE (reference sequence). The CDR3 loop is CASSGEFLGANVLTF. The CDR3 bases are TGTGCCAGCAGCGGGGAGTTTCTTGGGGCCAACGTCCTGACTTTC.

The rearrangement joins TRBV7-2 to TRBJ1-1; no definite D call. Trimming stripped 2 bases from V and 0 bases from J, with 10 bases between. Germline CDR1 reads SGHTA; CDR2 reads FQGNSA. The CDR3 is 15 amino acids. The chain's CDR3 is CASSLRRSMNTEAFF. The CDR3 bases are TGTGCCAGCAGCTTACGCCGGAGCATGAACACTGAAGCTTTCTTT. The full variable domain, with the rest looked up from reference TRBV7-2 and TRBJ1-1, is GAGVSQSPSNKVTEKGKDVELRCDPISGHTALYWYRQSLGQGLEFLIYFQGNSAPDKSGLPSDRFSAERTGGSVSTLTIQRTQQEDSAVYLCASSLRRSMNTEAFFGQGTRLTVV.

The rearrangement joins TRBV3-1 to TRBJ2-3; D may match TRBD1 or TRBD2 (5 bases each). Trimming took 0 bases from V and 4 from J, leaving 11 bases between them. The CDR3 consists of 15 residues. Germline CDR1 is LGHDT and CDR2 is YNNKEL (reference sequence). CDR3 loop: CASSQDRPGPDTQYF. CDR3 bases: TGTGCCAGCAGCCAAGATCGCCCGGGGCCAGATACGCAGTATTTT.

This clonotype was counted between two and nine times. This chain joins TRBV7-2 and TRBJ2-1; the D gene is possibly TRBD2 (5 bases). The CDR3 spans 16 residues. Germline lookup yields CDR1 SGHTA and CDR2 FQGNSA. V gave up 3 bases and J gave up 9 bases, with 21 bases separating them. In nucleotides, the CDR3 is TGTGCCAGCAGCTTCGATCGCCCCCGGGGATCGGGTGAGCAGTTCTTC. Translated, it gives CASSFDRPRGSGEQFF.